The entry below describes one TCR beta chain. This clone appeared once. No antigen is known for it. No clone much larger than this one lies a single base away; base qualities are absent. At the DNA level, this CDR3 is encoded by other sequences in the same sample as well. CD8 naive samples were obtained by positive selection for CCR7 among CD45RO-negative cells, yielding a CD45RA+CCR7+ population from which TemRA cells were excluded. Healthy HIV-negative adults with no recently reported acute infections or vaccinations were included as donors. Every donor was a Caucasian adult residing in Nashville, Tennessee, USA. Blood was collected by leukapheresis, and PBMCs were isolated by Ficoll-Histopaque density gradient centrifugation and then cryopreserved in liquid nitrogen vapor phase. Purity and quantity of every magnetically sorted T cell population were checked by analytical flow cytometry. Genomic DNA was isolated from each sorted fraction and quantified by UV absorbance on a Nanodrop 2000c.

Using the deep immunoSEQ assay, TCR CDR3 regions were amplified from genomic DNA by multiplex PCR. Extracted genomic DNA from each cell subset was distributed evenly across all wells of several immunoSEQ 96-well plates, and each plate was treated as a replicate. For sorted subsets, 150 to 250 ng of genomic DNA, equivalent to tens of thousands of T cell genomes, went into each replicate PCR. Purified libraries were measured with a Qubit 3.0 fluorometer, size-checked on a Bioanalyzer 2100, and measured again with the KAPA Library Quantification kit. A separate single-read 150-cycle Illumina NextSeq 550 flow cell was used to sequence each immunoSEQ 96-well plate. In the original analysis: Because the immunoSEQ output included only junctional sequences and no quality scores, the filtering could not be the same as the filtering used for full-length reads. To assign V/J genes and CDR3, sequences were annotated against IMGT germline references using PyIR, a Python wrapper for IgBLAST v1.9. Any read was removed if the V/J assignment was weak (E-value above 1e-6), the CDR3 was missing, or the read contained stop codons, out-of-frame junctions, or ambiguous translated residues. A V3J clonotype was defined by an identical inferred V gene, J gene, and CDR3 amino acid sequence. To compute the percentage overlap between repertoires, the number of shared unique clonotypes was divided by the size of the smaller repertoire. Repertoire richness was assessed with RTK rarefaction, the Chao1 estimator, and Recon v2.1 estimates of unobserved clonotypes. Generation probabilities were computed with OLGA for all TCRbeta clonotypes obtained by the gDNA method from four donors. Imported from immuneACCESS, the table was reduced by TCRdb to in-frame sequences with V and J called. These copies leave out some clones; in studies compared against another copy, an unresolved V gene accounts for under half, and the cause of the remainder is not known. V and J calls and clone size are copied from that table; D and trimming were computed from the DNA. Counted in this sample were roughly 1,800,000 clones; over 85% of them appeared once. The ten most abundant clones make up more than 0.9% of the sample.

This entry belongs to a study of shared clonotypes between healthy human individuals (dated by TCRdb to 2018 to 2020). Background on the whole study: The cohort comprised a couple of women and three men aged 18 to 49 years. Per donor, three plates each were used for CD4 naive and CD4 memory, two for CD8 naive, and one for CD8 memory. To estimate repertoire size and how much clonotype sharing occurs between individuals, the study deeply sequenced the blood TCR repertoires of several healthy adults. To increase sequencing depth and limit assay-specific biases, TCR repertoire library preparation and sequencing were carried out by different laboratories using diverse techniques. Leukapheresis yielded between about 0.85 and 10 billion PBMCs per donor.

Overall study results and their limits: Higher generation probabilities were observed for clonotypes shared by all four sorted-subset donors than for non-shared clonotypes. Approximately 4.8% of naive CD4, 3% to 3.5% of naive CD8, 2.3% of memory CD4, and 0.35% to 0.5% of memory CD8 clonotypes were shared across four donors. Naive subsets generally had larger estimated clonotype richness than memory subsets did. Sampling was restricted to blood, and TCR repertoires in tissues likely differ from the TCR repertoires found in blood. Rarefaction of sorted-subset datasets indicated incomplete sequencing despite the large sequencing depth. The genetic and exposure-history diversity represented was limited by the small number of donors. Based on pairwise subsampling, the degree of clonotype sharing among donors was expected to be affected by sequencing depth.

V loses 0 bases, J loses 4 bases, and the germline ends lie 10 bases apart. CDR1 and CDR2, per the germline V gene (reference sequence), are MNHNY and SVGAGI. The CDR3 sequence holds 14 residues, the cysteine and phenylalanine included. The read is trimmed to its CDR3 DNA, 42 bases read in frame from base 1. The chain is encoded by TRBV6-6 joined to TRBJ2-7, with a weak D call of TRBD2 (5 bases match). The source material was naive CD8+ T cells sorted from blood. The cell subset or site label for this specimen denotes: CD45RA+CCR7+. The TCR was taken from a man aged 18-30 years in good health. The CDR3 is CASSYSGSDYEQYF. The nucleotides read TGTGCCAGCAGTTACTCAGGGAGTGATTACGAGCAGTACTTC.